The 5 T cell receptor beta chains below come from one sample, sequenced in a study of control samples from healthy donors and cancer patients. Method: immunoSEQ multiplex PCR; TCRdb's copy keeps in-frame clones and lacks some. The sample contains around 250,000 clones, roughly four fifths of which appear only once. The material sequenced was PBMCs. The receptors were gathered from an older woman with lung cancer.

This chain links TRBV2 with TRBJ1-2; unclear D gene. The V gene's germline CDR1 is SNHLY and CDR2 FYNNEI. This CDR3 spans 14 amino acids. Trimming took off 6 bases at V and 4 bases at J, with 15 bases between the two ends. CDR3 nucleotides: TGTGCCAGCAGCGCCGGCGGGCAGGCCTATGGCTACACCTTC. Its translation is CASSAGGQAYGYTF.

The chain employs TRBV7-9 and TRBJ2-7, with D unresolved. V was trimmed by 5 bases and J by 6 bases, leaving 11 bases between them. The CDR3 extends over 12 amino acids. Looked up from germline, CDR1 is SEHNR and CDR2 is FQNEAQ (reference sequence). CDR3 sequence (DNA): TGTGCCAGCAGCACCCTCCCAAGCGAGCAGTACTTC. It is translated as CASSTLPSEQYF.

CDR3: CASSSSGMYQETQYF. CDR3 bases: TGCGCCAGCAGCTCGAGCGGGATGTACCAAGAGACCCAGTACTTC. The rearrangement links TRBV4-1 to TRBJ2-5, with TRBD2 matching 7 bases. Per the germline V gene, CDR1 is MGHRA and CDR2 is YSYEKL. There are 15 residues in the CDR3. V trimming: 5 bases; J trimming: 0 bases; junction bases outside the gene matches: 6.

This sequence joins TRBV6-1 and TRBJ1-5, with 7 bases identical to TRBD1. The V segment lost 4 bases and the J segment 0 bases; nucleotides outside the gene matches: 9. CDR3 length equals 17 residues. Germline values: CDR1 MNHNS, CDR2 SASEGT. The CDR3, as DNA: TGTGCCAGCAGTGCAGGGACAGCGGCAAATAGCAATCAGCCCCAGCATTTT. Translated, it gives CASSAGTAANSNQPQHF.

The CDR3 protein is CASSLVSGSAASTDTQYF. For the CDR3, the DNA is TGTGCCAGCAGCTTAGTATCGGGGTCGGCTGCTAGCACAGATACGCAGTATTTT. The J gene is TRBJ2-3, the V gene TRBV11-2; TRBD2 might be the D (5 bases). The CDR3 sequence is 18 residues long. Germline CDR1 is SGHAT and CDR2 is FQNNGV. The V end was cut by 1 base, the J end by 0 bases, with 17 bases between.